A selection of T cell receptor beta chains follows, all from one sample in a study of shared clonotypes between healthy human individuals. Libraries were prepared by immunoSEQ multiplex PCR; TCRdb keeps only in-frame clonotypes and omits some of them. The repertoire holds about a million clones, with around three quarters as singletons. Sequencing used memory CD4+ T cells from PBMCs. Every receptor here comes from a man aged 18 to 30 in good health. Some clones in this sample may be carry-over from other donors' samples. The CDR3 runs from the conserved cysteine through the conserved F or W. Only part of the rows carry a size: once, few, many, or a class if the clone is expanded.

V gene	clone size	J gene	CDR3 protein
TRBV11-3	.	TRBJ2-5	CASSLTEYETQYF
TRBV9	.	TRBJ1-4	CASSVDDGYNEKLFF
TRBV5-1	.	TRBJ1-2	CASSRSPGTGGNGYTF
TRBV27	.	TRBJ2-7	CATKRTGGYEQYF
TRBV5-5	.	TRBJ1-4	CASSAPHGTGGGGNEKLFF
TRBV7-9	once	TRBJ2-1	CASRWTFDRINEQFF
TRBV2	few	TRBJ2-3	CASSFPTSGRDTQYF
TRBV9	.	TRBJ2-1	CASSSIGTSINEQFF
TRBV4-1	.	TRBJ1-5	CASSQDPPGSNQPQHF
TRBV9	.	TRBJ1-5	CASSVGGGRDPNQPQHF
TRBV18	many	TRBJ1-2	CASSRSGASGADRHYGYTF
TRBV18	once	TRBJ1-2	CASFTGIGYGYTF
TRBV7-9	.	TRBJ1-2	CASSLGDRGDSYGYTF
TRBV5-4	.	TRBJ2-4	CASSPAAGNIQYF
TRBV15	.	TRBJ1-2	CATSRTSTGRSGYTF
TRBV28	once	TRBJ2-7	CASSSQGGLAGEIPYEQYF
TRBV5-1	.	TRBJ2-3	CASSAGRTSGSLNGDTQYF
TRBV4-2	.	TRBJ1-4	CASSPRASGVINEKLFF
TRBV4-3	.	TRBJ1-3	CASSRLGTASGNTIYF
TRBV5-1	.	TRBJ2-3	CASSSGSGSTDTQYF
TRBV7-7	.	TRBJ2-1	CASSLAGFPQEDEQFF